This T cell receptor beta chain was captured by sequencing in a study of cytomegalovirus exposure and HLA in healthy donors. Findings and caveats of the study: Excluded were some V segments that proved indistinguishable, including TRBV6-2 and TRBV6-3. For most TCR sequences rarity was the rule, although some public TCRs occurred in many donors. In a later analysis, TCR association rates varied by HLA locus: DRB1 most, HLA-C fewest.

Donors had nominal health at sampling but likely had unrecorded immune exposures. Amplification used 60 Vbeta primers and 13 Jbeta primers. Clones were read by immunoSEQ multiplex PCR, and TCRdb kept only the in-frame ones, dropping some. The table records 35,000 to 40,000 clones, 66% of them present only once. The V gene's germline CDR1 is MDHEN and CDR2 SYDVKM. Trimming took 10 bases from V and 5 from J; bases not matched to a gene: 1. The CDR3 length is 10 residues. As concerns this clone: Its specificity is not known.

This clonotype originated in a man aged 50 to 60 in good health and CMV-seropositive. The sample taken for sequencing was PBMCs. V gene TRBV28 combines with J gene TRBJ2-5, with 7 bases aligning to TRBD2. CDR3 nucleotide sequence: TGTGCCATCGGGGGGGAGACCCAGTACTTC. It specifies CAIGGETQYF.